This T cell receptor (beta chain) came from a study of blood T cell repertoires in COVID-19. Study-wide context: PBMCs, B-cell-depleted T cells, or T cells provided the cDNA or gDNA that made up the material.

This CDR3 contains 13 residues. Deletions cut 6 bases from V and 3 bases from J, with 11 bases between. Germline lookup yields CDR1 SQVTM and CDR2 ANQGSEA. Original data processing: Scientists estimated how many nucleated cells there were by amplifying reference gene primers. The protocol was immunoSEQ multiplex PCR, while the TCRdb copy is restricted to in-frame clones and leaves out a portion. V and J calls and clone size are those listed in that table; D and trimming were worked out from the DNA. The repertoire holds about 56,000 clones, with around 70% as singletons. Patients from Seattle were sampled longitudinally, starting during active infection.

Sequenced input: peripheral blood. V gene TRBV29-1 combines with J gene TRBJ2-2; weak D call: TRBD1 (7 bases). This receptor was taken from an older woman with COVID-19, enrolled during active disease. Here the CDR3 reads CSVDREDTGELFF. CDR3 DNA: TGCAGCGTAGACAGGGAGGACACCGGGGAGCTGTTTTTT.